The clone carrying this T cell receptor beta chain occurred a few times. The germline V gene encodes CDR1 SEHNR and CDR2 FQNEAQ (reference sequence). Trimming removed 4 bases at V and 3 bases at J, with 10 bases between. The CDR3 consists of 13 residues. The data originate from a study of cytomegalovirus exposure and HLA in healthy donors. PCR amplification relied on 60 Vbeta primers (plus 13 Jbeta primers). Sequencing used immunoSEQ multiplex PCR; TCRdb keeps in-frame clones, though not all of them. The table has 45,000 to 60,000 clones, approximately 68% seen once. The receptor was isolated from a man aged 25 to 45 in good health and CMV-seronegative. The chain uses TRBV7-9 and TRBJ2-7, with TRBD2 as a possible D gene (6 bases). Material: PBMCs. CDR3 DNA: TGTGCCAGCAGCTCGACTAGTTTCTACGAGCAGTACTTC. Its protein is CASSSTSFYEQYF.